What follows are 13 T cell receptor beta chains derived from one specimen sequenced in a study of blood T cell repertoires in COVID-19. Sequencing was performed with immunoSEQ multiplex PCR; in TCRdb, only in-frame clones are kept and a portion is missing. There are approximately 280,000 clones in the sample; around 90% occur only once, and under 7% lies in the top ten. The sample consisted of peripheral blood. The receptors here all came from a woman in her twenties or thirties with COVID-19, enrolled during active disease.

Only one count was recorded for this clone. The CDR3 DNA sequence: TGTGCCAGCGCGGGGGACTTCAGCTCCTACAATGAGCAGTTCTTC. Its protein is CASAGDFSSYNEQFF. The V call is TRBV7-3, the J call TRBJ2-1; 7 positions match TRBD2. The CDR3 has 15 residues. Per germline, CDR1 SGHTA and CDR2 FQGTGA. The trim removed 8 bases at V and 0 bases at J, leaving 7 bases unmatched.

The chain recombines TRBV28 with TRBJ1-2, with D perhaps TRBD1 (5 bases). This CDR3 has 18 amino acids. The ends were cut back, 3 bases at V and 6 bases at J, with 26 bases in the middle. Germline-derived CDR1 and CDR2 are MDHEN and SYDVKM. In DNA form, the CDR3 reads TGTGCCAGCAGTTTTGCCTCCGCTCGCGGGACTCAAAACGATGGCTACACCTTC. As protein: CASSFASARGTQNDGYTF.

The gene calls are TRBV10-1 and TRBJ1-2, with D uncertain. Trimming took 0 bases from V and 8 from J, leaving 10 bases between them. Germline CDR1 is WNHNN and CDR2 is SYGVQD (reference sequence). The CDR3 runs to 13 residues. Here the CDR3 DNA reads TGCGCCAGCAGTGAGTCTGGAACAGTAGGCTACACCTTC. The encoded protein is CASSESGTVGYTF.

The rearrangement uses TRBV5-1 and TRBJ2-7, with 7 bases that match TRBD2. V lost 3 bases to trimming and J lost 5 bases; unmatched junction nucleotides: 11. The CDR3 loop spans 15 amino acids. Germline CDR1 is SGHRS and CDR2 is YFSETQ. CDR3 nucleotides: TGCGCCAGCAGCTGGGACCGGGGGGAGCCCCACGAGCAGTACTTC. Residues: CASSWDRGEPHEQYF.

V and J are TRBV5-1 and TRBJ2-2; 7 bases agree with TRBD1. Looked up from germline, CDR1 is SGHRS and CDR2 is YFSETQ. The CDR3 runs to 16 residues. V lost 4 bases and J lost 8; bases outside the gene matches: 14. CDR3 coding DNA: TGCGCCAGCAGCCGTTGGGGACAGACCCGTCAGGGGGAGCTGTTTTTT. This translates into CASSRWGQTRQGELFF.

The chain links TRBV30 to TRBJ2-1, with D unclear. Germline V gene data show CDR1 as GTSNPN and CDR2 as SVGIG (reference sequence). Trimming stripped 2 bases from V and 8 bases from J, with 7 bases between. The CDR3 is 11 amino acids. CDR3 coding DNA: TGTGCCTGGAGTCCAAGCGATGAGCAGTTCTTC. It specifies CAWSPSDEQFF.

The chain combines TRBV10-3 with TRBJ2-5; the match to TRBD2 covers 7 bases. The germline CDR1 and CDR2 sequences are ENHRY and SYGVKD. The CDR3 consists of 15 residues. V was pared by 2 bases and J by 2 bases, with 5 bases of the junction left unmatched. The DNA of the CDR3 is TGTGCCATCAGTGAGGGGCTAGCGGTACAAGAGACCCAGTACTTC. It is translated as CAISEGLAVQETQYF.

The chain carries TRBV28 and TRBJ1-3; a possible D gene is TRBD1 (6 bases). V lost 1 base, J lost 2 bases, and 9 bases lay in between. CDR3 size: 15 residues. CDR1 is MDHEN and CDR2 is SYDVKM in the germline V gene. The chain's CDR3 is CASSLSGQPGNTIYF. The CDR3 DNA follows: TGTGCCAGCAGTTTATCCGGACAGCCTGGAAACACCATATATTTT.

This chain links TRBV3-1 (or the pseudogene TRBV3-2) with TRBJ1-1; D not certain. This CDR3 is built from 14 residues. Germline values: CDR1 LGHDT, CDR2 YNNKEL (reference sequence). Trimming left V 4 bases short and J 3 bases short, with 12 bases between. CDR3 DNA sequence: TGTGCCAGCAGCCCGTTTCGGGAGGACACTGAAGCTTTCTTT. Protein sequence: CASSPFREDTEAFF.

In this sample, this clone turned up once. The J gene is TRBJ2-7, the V gene TRBV10-3; TRBD2 matches 10 bases. Germline trimming cut 7 bases from V and 6 bases from J; bases unmatched to any gene: 6. The CDR3 totals 13 residues. Germline V gene lookup returns CDR1 ENHRY and CDR2 SYGVKD. The CDR3 DNA is TGTGCCATCAAGCTAGCGGGAGCACCCGAGCAGTACTTC. Its protein product is CAIKLAGAPEQYF.

The chain has TRBV5-1 and TRBJ1-2, with 9 bases matching TRBD1. J gave up 7 bases and V 0 bases, and 7 bases lay outside the gene matches. The CDR3 contains 15 residues. Germline CDR1 is SGHRS and CDR2 is YFSETQ. CDR3 loop: CASSLGDRAFFGYTF. DNA for the CDR3: TGCGCCAGCAGCTTGGGGGACAGGGCCTTTTTTGGCTACACCTTC.

This clone was detected only once. A much more abundant neighbour one base away suggests this may be a read error. The CDR3 loop is CASNRGNTGELFF. CDR3 sequence (DNA): TGTGCCAGCAACAGGGGGAACACCGGGGAGCTGTTTTTT. The chain carries TRBV6-5 and TRBJ2-2, with 7 positions matching TRBD1. The CDR3 is 13 amino acids. Germline CDR1 is MNHEY and CDR2 is SVGAGI. The ends lost 7 bases at V and 1 base at J; junction bases unmatched: 0.

The chain employs TRBV9 and TRBJ2-1; 10 nucleotides align to TRBD2. The CDR3 extends over 17 amino acids. Germline CDR1 is SGDLS and CDR2 is YYNGEE. Trimming cost V 0 bases and J 7 bases; bases outside gene matches: 10. Here the CDR3 reads CASSVATLASGSNEQFF. The CDR3 DNA is TGTGCCAGCAGCGTAGCTACGTTGGCTAGCGGGAGTAATGAGCAGTTCTTC.